This T cell receptor beta chain was identified in a study of early T cells in non-severe SARS-CoV-2 infection. Study summary: Chains were unpaired, as sequencing was done on bulk RNA from unsorted whole blood.

The protocol attached unique molecular identifiers to individual cDNA molecules. MiXCR, run by TCRdb on the 5' RACE reads, gives a single entry per CDR3 protein. The sample comprises fewer than 130,000 distinct CDR3 sequences, roughly 13% of which are singletons, and approximately 4% rests with the top ten. Details on this clonotype: No antigen is known for it.

Study-wide results and caveats: VDJdb matching, biased toward anti-spike CD8 responses, missed private and CD4 specificities.

The length of the CDR3 is 13 residues. Deletions cut 2 bases from V and 9 bases from J, with 9 bases between. Germline V gene sequence: CDR1 SGHRS, CDR2 YFSETQ. This chain connects TRBV5-1 to TRBJ1-6; D unclear. Sequencing was performed on whole blood, taken at baseline. The receptor comes from an adult who was a healthcare worker with PCR-confirmed SARS-CoV-2 infection or an uninfected control (not recorded which). The CDR3 coding sequence is TGCGCCAGCAGCTTCGGATCCGGTTCACCCCTCCACTTT. Its protein is CASSFGSGSPLHF. Filled out from reference TRBV5-1 and TRBJ1-6, the complete variable domain reads KAGVTQTPRYLIKTRGQQVTLSCSPISGHRSVSWYQQTPGQGLQFLFEYFSETQRNKGNFPGRFSGRQFSNSRSEMNVSTLELGDSALYLCASSFGSGSPLHFGNGTRLTVT.